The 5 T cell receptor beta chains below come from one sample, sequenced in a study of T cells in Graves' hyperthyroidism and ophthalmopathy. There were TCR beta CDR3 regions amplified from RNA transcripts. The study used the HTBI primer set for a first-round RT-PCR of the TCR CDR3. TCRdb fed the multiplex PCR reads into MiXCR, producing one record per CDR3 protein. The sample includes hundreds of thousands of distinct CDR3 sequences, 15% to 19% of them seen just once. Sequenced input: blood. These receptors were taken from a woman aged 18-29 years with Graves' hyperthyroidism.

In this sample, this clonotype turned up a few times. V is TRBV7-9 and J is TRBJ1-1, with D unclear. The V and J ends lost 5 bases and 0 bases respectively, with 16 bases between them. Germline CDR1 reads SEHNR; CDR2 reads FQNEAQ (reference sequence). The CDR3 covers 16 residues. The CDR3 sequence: CASSPRTGKMNTEAFF. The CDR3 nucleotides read TGTGCCAGCAGCCCGAGGACGGGAAAAATGAACACTGAAGCTTTCTTT.

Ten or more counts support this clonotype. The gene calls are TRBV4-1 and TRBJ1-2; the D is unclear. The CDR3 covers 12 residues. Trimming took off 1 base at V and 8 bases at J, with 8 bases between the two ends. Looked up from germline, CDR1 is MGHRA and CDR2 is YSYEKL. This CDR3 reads CASSQGTLGYTF. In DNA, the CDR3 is TGCGCCAGCAGCCAAGGGACTTTGGGCTACACCTTC.

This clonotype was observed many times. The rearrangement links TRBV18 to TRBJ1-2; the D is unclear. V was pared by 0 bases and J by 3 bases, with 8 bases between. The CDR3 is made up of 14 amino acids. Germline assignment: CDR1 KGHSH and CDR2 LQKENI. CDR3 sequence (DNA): TGTGCCAGCTCACCACCCGGGGAGGACTATGGCTACACCTTC. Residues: CASSPPGEDYGYTF.

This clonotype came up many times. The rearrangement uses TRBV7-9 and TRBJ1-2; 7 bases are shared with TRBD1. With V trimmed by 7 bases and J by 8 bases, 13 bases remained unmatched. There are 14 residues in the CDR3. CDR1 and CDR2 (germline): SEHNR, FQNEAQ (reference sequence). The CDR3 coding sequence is TGTGCCAGCACCCCCCCGAGACAGGGAGAGGGCTACACCTTC. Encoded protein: CASTPPRQGEGYTF. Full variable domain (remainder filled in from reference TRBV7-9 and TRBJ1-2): DTGVSQNPRHKITKRGQNVTFRCDPISEHNRLYWYRQTLGQGPEFLTYFQNEAQLEKSRLLSDRFSAERPKGSFSTLEIQRTEQGDSAMYLCASTPPRQGEGYTFGSGTRLTVV.

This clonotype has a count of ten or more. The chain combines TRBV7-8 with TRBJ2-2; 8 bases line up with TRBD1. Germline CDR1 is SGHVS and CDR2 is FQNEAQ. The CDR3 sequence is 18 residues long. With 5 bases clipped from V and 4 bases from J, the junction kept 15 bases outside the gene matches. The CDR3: CASSRWSATGVTTGELFF. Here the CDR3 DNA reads TGTGCCAGCAGCCGATGGTCCGCGACAGGGGTTACCACCGGGGAGCTGTTTTTT.